This T cell receptor (beta chain) was retrieved from a study of blood T cells in healthy people across ages (dated by TCRdb to about 2015). Study-level background: In model experiments, roughly one uniquely barcoded TCR beta cDNA molecule per two T cells was captured by template switching. Age-related changes in TCR beta repertoire diversity were measured in the study by deep sequencing normalized with unique cDNA molecular identifiers. The donors were split into four age groups: young (average around 15 years), middle-aged (39), aged (more than 60) and long-lived (about 74). For two donors (one aged 18 to 29 and one aged 80 or older), the study analyzed two additional independent replicas of 1 million unique cDNA reads from the same blood draw.

The library was built by means of 5' RACE. Data came from an Illumina HiSeq 2500. A second PCR of roughly 7 to 12 cycles was run with a J-beta primer mix and a sample-barcoded 5' primer. Each TCR beta cDNA molecule received a unique molecular identifier from a template-switch 5' adaptor carrying 12 random nucleotides. At least 2.5 million CDR3-containing paired-end reads were obtained from each sample. The Mint cDNA synthesis kit, primed by a TRBC-specific oligonucleotide, was used to synthesize first-strand cDNA from all RNA. Following uracil-DNA glycosylase treatment, a first 18-cycle PCR with universal primers M1SS and BC2_uni_R was performed on all cDNA. Processing in the source paper ran as follows. Each sample was normalized by randomly selecting 1 million high-quality reads, each carrying a distinct molecular identifier. Instead of being binned into consensus sequences, reads that shared molecular identifiers were thrown out. CDR3 identification, clonotype clustering and error correction used MiTCR with a Q25 quality threshold and the strictest error-elimination algorithm. A nonparametric unseen species model with Euler transformation was used to estimate lower-bound total TCR beta diversity. TCRdb handled the public reads itself, with Q25 trimming in fastp and clone calling in MiXCR, and kept productive beta chains. CDR3 protein duplicates are merged, each entry listing the most common genes and DNA. TCRdb, not the authors, supplied the V and J calls. The sample table lists more than 750,000 distinct CDR3 sequences, around 29% of them with a count of one. The ten largest account for 10% of the sample.

What the study reported, not specific to this receptor: Because donor CMV infection status was unknown, age-related changes in expanded clonotypes were potentially confounded. The long-lived group showed more naive CD4+ T cells, fewer expanded clones and increased TCR diversity than the aged group, suggesting age selection. Estimates of total diversity based on one million sequenced T cells were regarded as lower bounds and as underestimates. Because profiling used bulk unsorted PBMCs, naive and antigen-experienced compartments could not be compared conclusively. Observed TCR beta diversity correlated strongly with the percentage of naive T cells measured by flow cytometry. Observed TCR beta diversity per million T cells fell roughly linearly with age, and a significant reduction was already apparent by age approximately 41.

This clonotype was observed a handful of times. Its antigen remains unidentified. No clone much larger than this one lies a single base away; base qualities are absent. The roughly 39 donors, aged about 6 to 100 years, were systemically healthy Caucasian individuals from Russia. About 10 milliliters of peripheral blood were collected from each donor into EDTA-treated Vacutainer tubes. Ficoll-Paque density-gradient centrifugation was used to isolate PBMCs, with at least 6 million per sample. Total RNA, at least 6 micrograms per sample, was extracted from PBMCs with Trizol reagent. The percentages of naive CD45RAhigh/CD27high T cells were determined by flow cytometry on a PBMC aliquot from every donor. These data were likewise used in another study, on T cells of mothers and their children. As the second study states: Nine systemically healthy Caucasian individuals served as donors, namely three mothers together with their six children. cDNA synthesis used all of the extracted RNA, with roughly 1.5 ug of RNA in each 15 ul reaction. In the second PCR, sample barcodes and 2-4 random nucleotides were introduced via the M1S primer. Each mother yielded over 8.5 million TCR beta CDR3 reads and each child some 3 million reads. Thymic selection similarly shapes TCR recombination output in related and unrelated pairs, with minor effect from inherited differences. Normalized repertoire overlap was always found to be slightly, but never significantly, higher in related mother-child pairs than in unrelated mother-child pairs. Persistent microchimeric T cell clones were not detected, at a sensitivity of approximately 100 clones per million clonotypes. To look for features that set related mother-child pairs apart from unrelated individuals, the researchers ran deep NGS to compare the TCR beta repertoires of mothers and children. The mean age was around 40 +/- 4 years for the mothers and around 10 +/- 4 years for the children. After adapter ligation with NEBNext reagents, the libraries were sequenced on Illumina HiSeq 2000 with 100+100 nt paired-end reads. To prevent cross-contamination, the mother and child libraries were prepared one month apart and sequenced in separate runs. Between 500,000 and 2,000,000 distinct TCR beta clonotypes were identified per donor. Naive TCR beta clonotypes were estimated from low-frequency clonotypes matched to each donor's FACS-determined naive share, without sorting.

The clonotype originates from a woman between 40 and 55 years old in good health. Sequencing used blood.

The sequenced DNA: TGTGCCAGCAGCTCCCCGCGGGGGTCGTCTAACTATGGCTACACCTTC. Protein translation: CASSSPRGSSNYGYTF. The sequence is built from TRBV5-4 and TRBJ1-2, and TRBD1 may be the D gene, going by 5 matching bases. The junction shows trimming of 3 bases on V and 0 bases on J, plus 15 bases between the germline ends. CDR1 is given as SGHNT and CDR2 as YYREEE, both from the germline V gene (reference sequence). Including cysteine and phenylalanine, the CDR3 has 16 amino acids. Of all the DNA, just the CDR3 is kept, 48 bases in frame from base 1.